A single sample gave rise to the 26 T cell receptor beta chains below, sequenced in a study of tumor T cells in aggressive B-cell lymphoma. Profiling relied on immunoSEQ multiplex PCR, and the TCRdb table lists in-frame clones only, not all of them. The repertoire includes roughly 9,000 clones, about 85% of them detected once, and 3.4% sits in the top ten. Sequenced: tumor tissue. These receptors were obtained from an adult with diffuse large B cell lymphoma.

The gene calls are TRBV15 and TRBJ2-7; TRBD2 matches at 8 bases. The CDR3 extends over 15 amino acids. Germline CDR1 and CDR2: LNHNV and YYDKDF (reference sequence). With V trimmed by 1 base and J by 1 base, 3 bases remained unmatched. CDR3 in amino acids: CATSRAGLVSYEQYF. The CDR3 DNA reads TGTGCCACCAGCAGAGCGGGACTAGTTTCCTACGAGCAGTACTTC.

This chain connects TRBV15 to TRBJ2-1, with D hard to call. The CDR3 sequence is 12 residues long. The germline V gene encodes CDR1 LNHNV and CDR2 YYDKDF (reference sequence). The CDR3 sequence is CVTARIYNEQFF. CDR3 DNA sequence: TGTGTCACGGCGAGGATCTACAATGAGCAGTTCTTC. The full variable domain, in which reference TRBV15 and TRBJ2-1 provide the parts outside the CDR3, is DAMVIQNPRYQVTQFGKPVTLSCSQTLNHNVMYWYQQKSSQAPKLLFHYYDKDFNNEADTPDNFQSRRPNTSFCFLDIRSPGLGDTAMYLCVTARIYNEQFFGPGTRLTVL.

The chain carries TRBV11-1 and TRBJ2-7, with D perhaps matching TRBD1 (5 bases). V was trimmed by 2 bases and J by 6 bases, leaving 8 bases between them. This CDR3 spans 12 amino acids. The germline CDR1 and CDR2 sequences are SGHAT and FQDESV (reference sequence). The CDR3 DNA follows: TGTGCCAGCAGCTTACAGGGAACCGAGCAGTACTTC. Translated: CASSLQGTEQYF.

The chain has TRBV9 and TRBJ1-2; D remains unclear. The germline CDR1 and CDR2 sequences are SGDLS and YYNGEE. There are 14 residues in the CDR3. The V end was cut by 2 bases, the J end by 6 bases, with 14 bases between. CDR3 DNA sequence: TGTGCCAGCAGCGTGGAGGAGGGAAGGGATGGCTACACCTTC. Amino acid sequence: CASSVEEGRDGYTF.

The V gene is TRBV2, the J gene TRBJ2-3, with 8 bases aligning to TRBD1. V lost 6 bases, J lost 4 bases, and 6 bases stayed unmatched. The germline gives CDR1 SNHLY, CDR2 FYNNEI. The CDR3 length is 14 residues. The CDR3: CASRVDRVADTQYF. CDR3 sequence (DNA): TGTGCCAGCAGGGTGGACAGGGTGGCAGATACGCAGTATTTT. Drawing the rest from reference TRBV2 and TRBJ2-3, the complete variable domain is EPEVTQTPSHQVTQMGQEVILRCVPISNHLYFYWYRQILGQKVEFLVSFYNNEISEKSEIFDDQFSVERPDGSNFTLKIRSTKLEDSAMYFCASRVDRVADTQYFGPGTRLTVL.

In this sample, this clone turned up once. The chain has TRBV7-8 and TRBJ1-6; D call uncertain. The CDR3 loop spans 13 amino acids. Between the trimmed V and J ends, which lost 1 base and 7 bases, there was a span of 5 bases. Germline CDR1 reads SGHVS; CDR2 reads FQNEAQ. Written as DNA, the CDR3 is TGTGCCAGCAGCTTAGACCTAAATTCACCCCTCCACTTT. Translated, it gives CASSLDLNSPLHF.

This clone was seen only a few times. The rearrangement links TRBV7-2 to TRBJ1-5; 9 bases fit TRBD1. This CDR3 is built from 14 residues. With V trimmed by 5 bases and J by 3 bases, 2 bases remained unmatched. Germline CDR1 and CDR2: SGHTA and FQGNSA. CDR3 nucleotides: TGTGCCAGCAGCCGGACAGGGGACAATCAGCCCCAGCATTTT. It is translated as CASSRTGDNQPQHF. Together with reference TRBV7-2 and TRBJ1-5, the CDR3 gives the full variable domain: GAGVSQSPSNKVTEKGKDVELRCDPISGHTALYWYRQSLGQGLEFLIYFQGNSAPDKSGLPSDRFSAERTGGSVSTLTIQRTQQEDSAVYLCASSRTGDNQPQHFGDGTRLSIL.

This clone was seen a handful of times. J is TRBJ1-2 and V is TRBV7-2; TRBD1 is a possible D gene (5 bases). Between the trimmed V and J ends, which lost 1 base and 4 bases, there was a span of 13 bases. The CDR3 runs to 15 residues. The V gene's germline CDR1 is SGHTA and CDR2 FQGNSA. The CDR3 DNA reads TGTGCCAGCAGCTTAGGTGGGCAGGGCACCTATGGCTACACCTTC. Residues: CASSLGGQGTYGYTF.

The rearrangement links TRBV7-3 to TRBJ2-3, with 8 positions matching TRBD1. With V trimmed by 6 bases and J by 3 bases, 5 bases remained unmatched. Looked up from germline, CDR1 is SGHTA and CDR2 is FQGTGA. The CDR3 loop spans 14 amino acids. The CDR3 bases are TGTGCCAGCAGACTACAGGGGGGAACAGATACGCAGTATTTT. Its protein product is CASRLQGGTDTQYF.

The chain has TRBV7-8 and TRBJ1-5; no definite D call. Trimming pared 3 bases from V and 4 bases from J, leaving 13 bases between. The CDR3 runs 15 residues. Germline loops: CDR1 SGHVS, CDR2 FQNEAQ. The CDR3 loop reads CASSFILGRNQPQHF. DNA for the CDR3: TGTGCCAGCAGCTTCATACTAGGGAGAAATCAGCCCCAGCATTTT.

The genes are TRBV7-2 and TRBJ2-7; TRBD1 agrees at 7 bases. Trimming took 2 bases from V and 0 from J; bases not matched to a gene: 1. The CDR3 has 14 amino acids. Germline V lookup: CDR1 SGHTA, CDR2 FQGNSA. This CDR3 is CASSLSGGSYEQYF. The CDR3 DNA reads TGTGCCAGCAGCTTATCAGGGGGCTCCTACGAGCAGTACTTC.

The chain employs TRBV7-3 and TRBJ2-3, with D maybe TRBD2 (7 bases). Germline CDR1 reads SGHTA; CDR2 reads FQGTGA. This CDR3 region has 16 residues. V was pared by 1 base and J by 1 base, with 12 bases between. The CDR3 coding sequence is TGTGCCAGCAGCTTAAATACGGGGGGCCGCACAGATACGCAGTATTTT. Its protein is CASSLNTGGRTDTQYF. Supplemented by reference TRBV7-3 and TRBJ2-3, the full variable domain reads GAGVSQTPSNKVTEKGKYVELRCDPISGHTALYWYRQSLGQGPEFLIYFQGTGAADDSGLPNDRFFAVRPEGSVSTLKIQRTERGDSAVYLCASSLNTGGRTDTQYFGPGTRLTVL.

J is TRBJ2-2 and V is TRBV11-2, with D perhaps matching TRBD2 (7 bases). Per germline, CDR1 SGHAT and CDR2 FQNNGV. This CDR3 has 15 amino acids. V lost 1 base and J 7 bases, leaving 13 bases between the germline ends. CDR3 coding DNA: TGTGCCAGCAGCTTAGGGGAGGGGGGAATCGGGGAGCTGTTTTTT. Protein sequence: CASSLGEGGIGELFF.

Written as DNA, the CDR3 is TGTGCCTGGAGTCGGCGGGGGGGTGGCAATCAGCCCCAGCATTTT. The encoded protein is CAWSRRGGGNQPQHF. The rearrangement joins TRBV30 to TRBJ1-5, with TRBD1 as a possible D gene (5 bases). The CDR3 contains 15 residues. CDR1 and CDR2 (germline): GTSNPN, SVGIG (reference sequence). V was shortened by 2 bases and J by 2 bases, with 13 bases between the two germline ends.

The table lists this clone with a count of one. This chain joins TRBV11-2 and TRBJ1-1; D not certain. This CDR3 region has 13 residues. Germline V gene sequence: CDR1 SGHAT, CDR2 FQNNGV. V gave up 5 bases and J gave up 1 base, with 8 bases separating them. The CDR3 sequence is CASSLQANTEAFF. CDR3 DNA: TGTGCCAGCAGCCTCCAAGCGAACACTGAAGCTTTCTTT. The full variable domain, rest sourced from reference TRBV11-2 and TRBJ1-1, is EAGVAQSPRYKIIEKRQSVAFWCNPISGHATLYWYQQILGQGPKLLIQFQNNGVVDDSQLPKDRFSAERLKGVDSTLKIQPAKLEDSAVYLCASSLQANTEAFFGQGTRLTVV.

This chain joins TRBV28 and TRBJ2-1; 7 bases match TRBD1. The V segment lost 5 bases and the J segment 0 bases; nucleotides outside the gene matches: 7. This CDR3 is built from 16 residues. CDR1 is MDHEN and CDR2 is SYDVKM in the germline V gene. The CDR3 DNA follows: TGTGCCAGCAGTATCCTACAGGGGCTCTCCTACAATGAGCAGTTCTTC. It is translated as CASSILQGLSYNEQFF.

The V and J genes are TRBV4-1 and TRBJ1-2; no reliable D call. V was cut by 0 bases and J by 3 bases, with 14 bases left in between. The CDR3 contains 16 residues. CDR1 and CDR2 from the germline V gene are MGHRA and YSYEKL. CDR3 nucleotides: TGCGCCAGCAGCCAAGAGGTCCAGGTGATCTACTATGGCTACACCTTC. Translated, it gives CASSQEVQVIYYGYTF.

This clone was detected once. This sequence joins TRBV5-1 and TRBJ1-1; D possibly corresponds to TRBD1 (6 bases). The CDR3 is 16 residues long. Trimming stripped 4 bases from V and 8 bases from J, with 24 bases between. CDR1 is SGHRS and CDR2 is YFSETQ in the germline V gene. CDR3 in amino acids: CASSPRQVSALGEAFF. CDR3 coding DNA: TGCGCCAGCAGCCCTAGACAGGTGAGCGCCCTAGGGGAAGCTTTCTTT.

Written as DNA, the CDR3 is TGTGCCAGTAGTCTCGGGACTAGCGGCGTGTCGACCAAAAACATTCAGTACTTC. This codes for CASSLGTSGVSTKNIQYF. V gene TRBV19 combines with J gene TRBJ2-4; TRBD2 matches at 11 bases. Trimming took 5 bases from V and 2 from J; bases not matched to a gene: 11. CDR1 and CDR2 from the germline V gene are LNHDA and SQIVND (reference sequence). The CDR3 length is 18 residues.

The table lists this clone with a few counts. V usage is TRBV5-4 and J usage is TRBJ1-4, with 8 bases that match TRBD1. In germline, CDR1 is SGHNT, CDR2 YYREEE (reference sequence). The J segment lost 0 bases and the V segment lost 5 bases, leaving 9 bases of the junction unmatched. This CDR3 is 17 amino acids long. CDR3 nucleotide sequence: TGTGCCAGCAGTCCAACGAGGGGACAGGCAACTAATGAAAAACTGTTTTTT. It is translated as CASSPTRGQATNEKLFF.

This chain connects TRBV5-1 to TRBJ2-5; 12 nucleotides match TRBD2. Germline values: CDR1 SGHRS, CDR2 YFSETQ. Trimming cost V 4 bases and J 13 bases; bases outside gene matches: 8. This CDR3 contains 13 residues. CDR3 residues: CASSIGLAGILYF. The CDR3, as DNA: TGCGCCAGCAGCATCGGACTAGCGGGGATACTGTACTTC.

This clone was seen a few times. The chain uses TRBV5-6 and TRBJ2-5; D uncertain. Gene TRBJ2-7 matches the end of the DNA better, so the J call may be wrong. The length of the CDR3 is 13 residues. CDR1 is SGHDT, CDR2 YYEEEE, per germline. The CDR3 bases are TGTGCCAGCAGCCTCACAGATTCCTACGAGCAGTACTTC. Encoded protein: CASSLTDSYEQYF.

This chain connects TRBV6-5 to TRBJ1-1; 9 bases map to TRBD1. Looked up from germline, CDR1 is MNHEY and CDR2 is SVGAGI. The CDR3 sequence is 15 residues long. The V gene end was trimmed by 5 bases and the J gene end by 4 bases; junction bases not matched to a gene: 8. CDR3 residues: CASSRDREVGTEAFF. As DNA, the CDR3 is TGTGCCAGCAGTAGGGACAGGGAAGTGGGCACTGAAGCTTTCTTT.

The V call is TRBV7-2, the J call TRBJ1-4; D not resolved. Germline V gene lookup returns CDR1 SGHTA and CDR2 FQGNSA. The CDR3 totals 16 residues. The V gene lost 1 base and the J gene lost 5 bases, with 14 bases spanning the gap. The CDR3 spells CASSLGGGVLNEKLFF. In nucleotides, the CDR3 is TGTGCCAGCAGCTTAGGGGGAGGAGTCCTCAATGAAAAACTGTTTTTT.

The chain employs TRBV7-9 and TRBJ2-1; 8 nucleotides line up with TRBD2. The J segment lost 8 bases and the V segment lost 5 bases, leaving 5 bases of the junction unmatched. This CDR3 comprises 13 residues. Germline V lookup: CDR1 SEHNR, CDR2 FQNEAQ (reference sequence). The CDR3 protein is CASSVSSGDEQFF. For the CDR3, the DNA is TGTGCCAGCAGCGTAAGTAGCGGGGATGAGCAGTTCTTC.

A note on this clone: Relative to the germline gene, one junction end is altered; a read error may explain this. The J gene is TRBJ2-2, the V gene TRBV2; D is perhaps TRBD2 (5 bases). Per germline, CDR1 SNHLY and CDR2 FYNNEI. The length of the CDR3 is 16 residues. CDR3 sequence (DNA): TGTGCCAGCAGTGAAACTCGCGGGTCGAACGCCGGGGAGCTGTTTTTT. Amino acids: CASSETRGSNAGELFF. The whole variable domain, remainder taken from reference TRBV2 and TRBJ2-2, is EPEVTQTPSHQVTQMGQEVILRCVPISNHLYFYWYRQILGQKVEFLVSFYNNEISEKSEIFDDQFSVERPDGSNFTLKIRSTKLEDSAMYFCASSETRGSNAGELFFGEGSRLTVL.